This T cell receptor (beta chain) was sequenced for a study of blood T cell repertoires in COVID-19. This clone has only one observation. This table comes from immunoSEQ multiplex PCR, and its TCRdb copy is limited to in-frame clones, with some not included. The sample lists around 330,000 clones; roughly 88% were seen once. V trimming: 5 bases; J trimming: 5 bases; junction bases outside the gene matches: 8. The germline CDR1 and CDR2 sequences are SGHNT and YENEEA. The CDR3 length is 14 residues. This sequence originates from a young woman with COVID-19, enrolled during active disease. This rearrangement joins TRBV11-3 to TRBJ2-5; the match to TRBD2 covers 7 bases. The sequencing input was peripheral blood. The CDR3 is CASSHRAGGETQYF. CDR3 coding DNA: TGTGCCAGCAGCCATAGGGCCGGGGGGGAGACCCAGTACTTC.